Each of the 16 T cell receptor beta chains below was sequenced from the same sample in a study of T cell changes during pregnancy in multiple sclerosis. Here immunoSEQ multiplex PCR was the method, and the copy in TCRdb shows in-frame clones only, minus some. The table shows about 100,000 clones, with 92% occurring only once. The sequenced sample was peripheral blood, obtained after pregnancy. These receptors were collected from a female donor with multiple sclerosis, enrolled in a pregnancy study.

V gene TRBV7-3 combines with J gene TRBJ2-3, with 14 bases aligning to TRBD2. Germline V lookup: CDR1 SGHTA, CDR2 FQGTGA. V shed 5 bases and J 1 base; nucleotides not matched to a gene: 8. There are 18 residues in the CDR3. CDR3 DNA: TGTGCCAGCAGCCGCACCGGGACTAGCGGGAGTGGCACAGATACGCAGTATTTT. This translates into CASSRTGTSGSGTDTQYF.

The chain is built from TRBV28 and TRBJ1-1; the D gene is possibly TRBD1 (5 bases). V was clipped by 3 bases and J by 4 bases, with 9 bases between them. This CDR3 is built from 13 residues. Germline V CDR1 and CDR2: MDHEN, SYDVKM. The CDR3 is CASSFFGGTEAFF. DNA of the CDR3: TGTGCCAGCAGTTTTTTCGGGGGCACTGAAGCTTTCTTT.

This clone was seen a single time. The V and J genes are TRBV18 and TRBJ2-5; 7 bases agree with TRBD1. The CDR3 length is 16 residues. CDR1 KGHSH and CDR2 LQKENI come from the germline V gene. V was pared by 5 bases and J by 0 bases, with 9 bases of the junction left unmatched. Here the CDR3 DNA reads TGTGCCAGCTCAAATGTCATCGGGACAGACCAAGAGACCCAGTACTTC. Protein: CASSNVIGTDQETQYF.

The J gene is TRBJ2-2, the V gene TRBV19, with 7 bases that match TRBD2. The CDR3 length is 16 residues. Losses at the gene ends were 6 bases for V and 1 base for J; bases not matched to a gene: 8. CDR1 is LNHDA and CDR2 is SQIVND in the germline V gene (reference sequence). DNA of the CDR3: TGTGCCAGTAGAACTCCGGGACTACGGAACACCGGGGAGCTGTTTTTT. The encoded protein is CASRTPGLRNTGELFF.

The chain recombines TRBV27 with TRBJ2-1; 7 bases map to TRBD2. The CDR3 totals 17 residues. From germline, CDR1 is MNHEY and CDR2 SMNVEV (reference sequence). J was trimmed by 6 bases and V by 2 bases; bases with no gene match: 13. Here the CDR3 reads CASSLSLAAPWGNEQFF. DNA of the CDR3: TGTGCCAGCAGTTTAAGTCTAGCGGCCCCCTGGGGCAATGAGCAGTTCTTC.

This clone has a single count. The CDR3 protein is CASSPLGQREQFF. The CDR3 bases are TGTGCCAGCTCACCATTGGGACAACGTGAGCAGTTCTTC. V gene TRBV18 combines with J gene TRBJ2-1; possible D gene TRBD1, 6 bases. The V end lost 2 bases, the J end lost 9 bases, and 11 bases lay between the germline ends. Per the germline V gene, CDR1 is KGHSH and CDR2 is LQKENI. The CDR3 is 13 residues long.

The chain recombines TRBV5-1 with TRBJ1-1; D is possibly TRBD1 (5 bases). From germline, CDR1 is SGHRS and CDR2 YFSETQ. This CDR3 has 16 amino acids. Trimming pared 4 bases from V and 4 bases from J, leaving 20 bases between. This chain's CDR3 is CASSPRATGGVTEAFF. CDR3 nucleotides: TGCGCCAGCAGCCCGAGAGCGACGGGGGGTGTCACTGAAGCTTTCTTT. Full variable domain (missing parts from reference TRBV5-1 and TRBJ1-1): KAGVTQTPRYLIKTRGQQVTLSCSPISGHRSVSWYQQTPGQGLQFLFEYFSETQRNKGNFPGRFSGRQFSNSRSEMNVSTLELGDSALYLCASSPRATGGVTEAFFGQGTRLTVV.

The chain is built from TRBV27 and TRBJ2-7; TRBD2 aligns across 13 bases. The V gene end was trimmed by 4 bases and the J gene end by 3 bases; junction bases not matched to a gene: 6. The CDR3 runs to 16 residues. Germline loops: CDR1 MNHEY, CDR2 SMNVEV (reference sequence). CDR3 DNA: TGTGCCAGCAGTTCCCGACGGACTAGCGGGAGCTACGAGCAGTACTTC. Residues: CASSSRRTSGSYEQYF.

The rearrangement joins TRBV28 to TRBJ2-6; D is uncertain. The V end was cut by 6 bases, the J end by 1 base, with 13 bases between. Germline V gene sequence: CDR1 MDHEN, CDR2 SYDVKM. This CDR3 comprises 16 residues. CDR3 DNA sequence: TGTGCCAGCAGAGCTGATCGGAGATCTGGGGCCAACGTCCTGACTTTC. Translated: CASRADRRSGANVLTF.

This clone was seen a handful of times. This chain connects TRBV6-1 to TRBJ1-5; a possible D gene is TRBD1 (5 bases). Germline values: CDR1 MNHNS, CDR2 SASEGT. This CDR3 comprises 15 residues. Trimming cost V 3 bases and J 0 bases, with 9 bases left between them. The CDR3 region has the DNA TGTGCCAGCAGTGAGGCGGGACGTAGCAATCAGCCCCAGCATTTT. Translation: CASSEAGRSNQPQHF.

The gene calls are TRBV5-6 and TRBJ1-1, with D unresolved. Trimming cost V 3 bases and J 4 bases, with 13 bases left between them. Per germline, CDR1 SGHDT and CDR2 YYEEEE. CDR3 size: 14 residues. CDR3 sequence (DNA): TGTGCCAGCAGCTCGCAGGTTTTTTTCACTGAAGCTTTCTTT. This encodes CASSSQVFFTEAFF. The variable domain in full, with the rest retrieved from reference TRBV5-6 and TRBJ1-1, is DAGVTQSPTHLIKTRGQQVTLRCSPKSGHDTVSWYQQALGQGPQFIFQYYEEEERQRGNFPDRFSGHQFPNYSSELNVNALLLGDSALYLCASSSQVFFTEAFFGQGTRLTVV.

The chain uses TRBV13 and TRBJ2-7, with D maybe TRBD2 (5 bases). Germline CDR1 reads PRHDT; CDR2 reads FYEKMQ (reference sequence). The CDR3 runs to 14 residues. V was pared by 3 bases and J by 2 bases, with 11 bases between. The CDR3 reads CASSFPGVTYEQYF. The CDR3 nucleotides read TGTGCCAGCAGCTTCCCCGGGGTTACCTACGAGCAGTACTTC.

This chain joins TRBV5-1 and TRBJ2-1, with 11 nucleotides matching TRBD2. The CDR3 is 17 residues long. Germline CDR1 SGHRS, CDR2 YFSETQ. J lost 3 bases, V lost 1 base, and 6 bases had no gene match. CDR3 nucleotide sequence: TGCGCCAGCAGCTTGATTTCTGGGACTAGCGGCTACAATGAGCAGTTCTTC. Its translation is CASSLISGTSGYNEQFF.

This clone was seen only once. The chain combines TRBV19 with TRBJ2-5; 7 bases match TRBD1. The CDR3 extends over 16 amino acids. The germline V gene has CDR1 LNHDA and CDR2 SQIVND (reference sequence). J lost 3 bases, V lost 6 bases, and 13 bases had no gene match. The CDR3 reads CASSPIWDRLKETQYF. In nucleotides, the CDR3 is TGTGCCAGTAGCCCAATCTGGGACAGACTAAAAGAGACCCAGTACTTC.

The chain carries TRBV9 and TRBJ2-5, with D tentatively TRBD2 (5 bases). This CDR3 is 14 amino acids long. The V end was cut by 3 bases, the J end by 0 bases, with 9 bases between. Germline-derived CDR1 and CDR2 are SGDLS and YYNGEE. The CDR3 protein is CASSESGNQETQYF. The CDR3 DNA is TGTGCCAGCAGCGAGAGCGGCAACCAAGAGACCCAGTACTTC.

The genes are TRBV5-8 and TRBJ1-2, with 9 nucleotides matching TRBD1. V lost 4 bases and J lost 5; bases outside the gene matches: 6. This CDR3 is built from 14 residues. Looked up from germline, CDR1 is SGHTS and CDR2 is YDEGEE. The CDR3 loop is CASSPRDRVYGYTF. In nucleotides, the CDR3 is TGTGCCAGCAGCCCCCGGGACAGGGTGTATGGCTACACCTTC.